The clone carrying this T cell receptor (beta chain) has a count of ten or more. These data belong to a study of early T cells in non-severe SARS-CoV-2 infection. Overall study: Unsorted whole blood bulk RNA was sequenced, with unpaired chains.

Individual cDNA molecules each received unique molecular identifiers attached to them. Using its own MiXCR run on the 5' RACE reads, TCRdb lists one record per CDR3 protein. Among 20,000 to 25,000 distinct CDR3 sequences listed, about 3.7% were seen once. The CDR3 runs 15 residues. From germline, CDR1 is SGHRS and CDR2 YFSETQ. The V end lost 0 bases, the J end lost 3 bases, and 11 bases lay between the germline ends. This clonotype originated in an adult who was a healthcare worker with PCR-confirmed SARS-CoV-2 infection or an uninfected control (not recorded which). The sample was whole blood. The rearrangement joins TRBV5-1 to TRBJ2-3; D gene ambiguous. CDR3 nucleotides: TGCGCCAGCAGCTTGGCCTGGTCTGAAACAGATACGCAGTATTTT. Its translation: CASSLAWSETDTQYF.